This T cell receptor beta chain emerged from a study of T cells in localized non-small cell lung cancer. Method: immunoSEQ multiplex PCR; TCRdb's copy keeps in-frame clones and lacks some. The sample yields some 38,000 clones, around nine tenths seen once. This clone has only one observation. The ends lost 8 bases at V and 2 bases at J; junction bases unmatched: 10. Germline V CDR1 and CDR2: WSHSY, SAAADI. The CDR3 consists of 15 residues. The rearrangement links TRBV10-2 to TRBJ1-2; 8 nucleotides match TRBD1. This sequence originates from a female donor aged 60 or older with stage I lung adenocarcinoma. Sequencing was performed on peripheral blood, taken before any cancer treatment. The CDR3 region is CASRTTGTGNYGYTF. The CDR3 coding sequence is TGCGCCAGCCGGACCACCGGGACAGGCAACTATGGCTACACCTTC.